This T cell receptor (beta chain) emerged from a study of blood T cell repertoires in COVID-19. Across the whole study: PBMCs, B-cell-depleted T cells, or T cells were the source of the cDNA or gDNA that made up the material.

This CDR3 is built from 13 residues. V shed 7 bases and J shed 1 base, with 10 bases lying between them. Germline V gene sequence: CDR1 MDHEN, CDR2 SYDVKM. Libraries were prepared by immunoSEQ multiplex PCR; TCRdb keeps only in-frame clonotypes and omits some of them. The sample includes 58,000 or so clones, 78% of them seen just once. The clonotype originates from a human donor in a cohort sampled during active COVID-19. The sequenced sample was peripheral blood. The chain recombines TRBV28 with TRBJ1-1; no definite D call. In nucleotides, the CDR3 is TGTGCCAGCACCGGGAGTCCGAACACTGAAGCTTTCTTT. Its protein is CASTGSPNTEAFF.